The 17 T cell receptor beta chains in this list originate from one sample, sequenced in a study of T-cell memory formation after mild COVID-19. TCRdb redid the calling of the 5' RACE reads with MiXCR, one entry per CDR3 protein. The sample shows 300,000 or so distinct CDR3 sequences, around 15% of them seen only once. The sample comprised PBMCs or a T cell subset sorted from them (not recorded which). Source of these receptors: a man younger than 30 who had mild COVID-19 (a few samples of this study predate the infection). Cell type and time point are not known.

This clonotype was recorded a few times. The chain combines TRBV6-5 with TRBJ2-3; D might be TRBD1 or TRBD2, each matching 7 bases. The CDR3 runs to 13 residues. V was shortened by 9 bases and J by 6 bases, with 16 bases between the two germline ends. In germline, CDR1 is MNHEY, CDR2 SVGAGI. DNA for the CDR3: TGTGCCAGTAAGACAGGGAGGGTGGATACGCAGTATTTT. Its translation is CASKTGRVDTQYF.

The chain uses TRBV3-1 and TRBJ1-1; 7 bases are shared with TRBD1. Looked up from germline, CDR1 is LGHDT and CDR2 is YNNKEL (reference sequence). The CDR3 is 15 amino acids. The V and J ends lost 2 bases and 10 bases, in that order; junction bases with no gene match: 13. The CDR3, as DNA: TGTGCCAGCAGCCAAAATCCAACGACAGGGAGAGGAGCTTTCTTT. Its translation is CASSQNPTTGRGAFF.

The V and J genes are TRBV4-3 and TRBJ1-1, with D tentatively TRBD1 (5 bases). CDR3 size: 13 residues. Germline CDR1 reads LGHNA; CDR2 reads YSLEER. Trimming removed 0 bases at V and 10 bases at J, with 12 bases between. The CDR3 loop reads CASSQDLGVGAFF. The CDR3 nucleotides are TGCGCCAGCAGCCAAGATTTGGGGGTCGGAGCTTTCTTT.

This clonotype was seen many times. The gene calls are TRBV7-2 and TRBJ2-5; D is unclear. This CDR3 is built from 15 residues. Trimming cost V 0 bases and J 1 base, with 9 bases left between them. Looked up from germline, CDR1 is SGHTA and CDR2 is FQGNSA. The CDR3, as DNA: TGTGCCAGCAGCTTAGCCCCGGCTTCCCAAGAGACCCAGTACTTC. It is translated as CASSLAPASQETQYF.

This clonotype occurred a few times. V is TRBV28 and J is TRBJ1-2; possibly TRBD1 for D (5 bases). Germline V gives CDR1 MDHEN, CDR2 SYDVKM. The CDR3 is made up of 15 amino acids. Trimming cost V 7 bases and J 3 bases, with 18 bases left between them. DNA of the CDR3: TGTGCCAGCATCCCCGGGGGGAGCCCACACTATGGCTACACCTTC. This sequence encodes CASIPGGSPHYGYTF.

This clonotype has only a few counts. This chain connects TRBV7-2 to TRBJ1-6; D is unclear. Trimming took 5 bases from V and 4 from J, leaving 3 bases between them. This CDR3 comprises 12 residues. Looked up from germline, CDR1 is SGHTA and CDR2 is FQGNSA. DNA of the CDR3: TGTGCCAGCAGCGGGTATAATTCACCCCTCCACTTT. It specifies CASSGYNSPLHF.

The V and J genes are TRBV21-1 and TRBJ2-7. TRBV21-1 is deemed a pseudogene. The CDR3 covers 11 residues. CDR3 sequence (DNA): TGTGCCAGCAGCACACGACTAGAGCAGTACGTC. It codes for CASSTRLEQYV.

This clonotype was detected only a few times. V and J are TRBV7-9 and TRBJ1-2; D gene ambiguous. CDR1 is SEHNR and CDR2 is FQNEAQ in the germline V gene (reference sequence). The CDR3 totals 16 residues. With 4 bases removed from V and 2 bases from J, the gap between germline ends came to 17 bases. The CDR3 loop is CASSSPGLAGNYGYTF. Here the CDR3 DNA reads TGTGCCAGCAGCTCGCCGGGTCTAGCAGGAAACTATGGCTACACCTTC. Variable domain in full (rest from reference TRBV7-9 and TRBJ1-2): DTGVSQNPRHKITKRGQNVTFRCDPISEHNRLYWYRQTLGQGPEFLTYFQNEAQLEKSRLLSDRFSAERPKGSFSTLEIQRTEQGDSAMYLCASSSPGLAGNYGYTFGSGTRLTVV.

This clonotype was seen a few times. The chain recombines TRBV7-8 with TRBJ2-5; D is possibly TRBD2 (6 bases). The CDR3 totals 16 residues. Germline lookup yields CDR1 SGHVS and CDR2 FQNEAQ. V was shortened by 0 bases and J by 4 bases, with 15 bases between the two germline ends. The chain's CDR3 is CASSLARWEVLETQYF. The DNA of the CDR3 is TGTGCCAGCAGCTTAGCGCGTTGGGAGGTTCTAGAGACCCAGTACTTC.

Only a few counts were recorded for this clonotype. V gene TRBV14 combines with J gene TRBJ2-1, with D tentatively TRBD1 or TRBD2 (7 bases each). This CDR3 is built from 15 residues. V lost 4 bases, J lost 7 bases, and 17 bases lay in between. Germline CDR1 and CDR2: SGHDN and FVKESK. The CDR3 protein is CASSPLGRGQNEQFF. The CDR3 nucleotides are TGTGCCAGCAGCCCGCTAGGGAGGGGGCAGAATGAGCAGTTCTTC.

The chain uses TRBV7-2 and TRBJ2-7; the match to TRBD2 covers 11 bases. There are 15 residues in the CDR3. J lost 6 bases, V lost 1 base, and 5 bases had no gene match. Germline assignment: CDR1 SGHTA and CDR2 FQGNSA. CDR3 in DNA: TGTGCCAGCAGCTTAGGCGGGCTAGCGGGGGGCGAGCAGTACTTC. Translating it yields CASSLGGLAGGEQYF.

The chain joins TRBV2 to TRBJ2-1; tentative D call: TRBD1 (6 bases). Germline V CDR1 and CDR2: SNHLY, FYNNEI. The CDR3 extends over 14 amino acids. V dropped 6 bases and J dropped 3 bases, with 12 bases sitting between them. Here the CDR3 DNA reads TGTGCCAGCAGGGCCCCGGACAGCTACAATGAGCAGTTCTTC. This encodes CASRAPDSYNEQFF.

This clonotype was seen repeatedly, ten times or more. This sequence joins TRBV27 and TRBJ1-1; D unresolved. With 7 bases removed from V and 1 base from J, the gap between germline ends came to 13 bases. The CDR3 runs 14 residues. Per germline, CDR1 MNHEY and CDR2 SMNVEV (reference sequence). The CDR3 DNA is TGTGCCAGCACCCTGACGAGTGCGAACACTGAAGCTTTCTTT. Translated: CASTLTSANTEAFF.

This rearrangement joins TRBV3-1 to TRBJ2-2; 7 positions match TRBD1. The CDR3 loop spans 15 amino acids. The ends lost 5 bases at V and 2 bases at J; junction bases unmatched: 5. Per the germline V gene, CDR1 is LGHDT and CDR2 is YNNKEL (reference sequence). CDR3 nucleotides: TGTGCCAGCAGCGGCCGGGACAGAAACACCGGGGAGCTGTTTTTT. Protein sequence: CASSGRDRNTGELFF.

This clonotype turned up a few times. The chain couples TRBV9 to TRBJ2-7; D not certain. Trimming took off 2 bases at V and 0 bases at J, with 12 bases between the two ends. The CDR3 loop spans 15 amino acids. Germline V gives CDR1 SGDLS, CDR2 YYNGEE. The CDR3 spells CASSVGGQPSYEQYF. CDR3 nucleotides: TGTGCCAGCAGCGTTGGTGGGCAGCCCTCCTACGAGCAGTACTTC.

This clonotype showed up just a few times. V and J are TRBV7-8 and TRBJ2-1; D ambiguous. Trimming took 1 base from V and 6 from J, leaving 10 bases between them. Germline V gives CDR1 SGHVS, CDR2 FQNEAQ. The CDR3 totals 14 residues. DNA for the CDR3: TGTGCCAGCAGCTTAGAGAGATGGGGCAATGAGCAGTTCTTC. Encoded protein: CASSLERWGNEQFF.

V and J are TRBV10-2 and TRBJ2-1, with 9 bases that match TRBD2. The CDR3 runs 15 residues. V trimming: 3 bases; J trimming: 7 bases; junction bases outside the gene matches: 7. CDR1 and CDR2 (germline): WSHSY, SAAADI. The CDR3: CASSDRAGGWNEQFF. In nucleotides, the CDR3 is TGCGCCAGCAGTGACCGAGCGGGGGGTTGGAATGAGCAGTTCTTC.